This T cell receptor beta chain appears in the sequencing data of a study of sequential checkpoint blockade in melanoma. Study context: First-line arms were nivolumab then ipilimumab, or the reverse, randomized 1:1.

With V trimmed by 6 bases and J by 7 bases, 9 bases remained unmatched. Germline CDR1 is MNHEY and CDR2 is SMNVEV (reference sequence). The CDR3 contains 13 residues. Clones were read by immunoSEQ multiplex PCR, and TCRdb kept only the in-frame ones, dropping some. Here the sample spans 7,000 to 9,500 clones, 50% to 75% being singletons. Treatment defined: randomized to nivolumab then ipilimumab (arm A) or the reverse (arm B). Sorted cells were live CD3+CD8+, lacking CD19 and CD56, from PBMCs. The chain joins TRBV27 to TRBJ2-7; 7 bases agree with TRBD2. Sequenced here: CD8+ T cells sorted from blood (inferred from file names), sampled from a patient given nivolumab and ipilimumab in sequence. This receptor was obtained from a human donor with melanoma. Here the CDR3 reads CASRGLLDLEQYF. The CDR3 nucleotides read TGTGCCAGCAGGGGACTACTAGATTTAGAGCAGTACTTC.